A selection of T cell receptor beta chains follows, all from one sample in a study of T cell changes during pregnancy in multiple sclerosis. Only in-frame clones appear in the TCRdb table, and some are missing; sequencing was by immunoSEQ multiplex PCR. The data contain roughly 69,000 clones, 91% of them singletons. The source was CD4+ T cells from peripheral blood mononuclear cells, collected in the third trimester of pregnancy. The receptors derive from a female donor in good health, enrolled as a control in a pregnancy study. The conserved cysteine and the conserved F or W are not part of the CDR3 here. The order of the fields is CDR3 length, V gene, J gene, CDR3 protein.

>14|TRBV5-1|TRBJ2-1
ASSLVPSGGYNEQF
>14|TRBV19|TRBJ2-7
ASSQDRAGALGEQY
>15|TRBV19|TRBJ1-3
ASTGTGGLGSGNTIY
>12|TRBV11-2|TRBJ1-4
ASSMSTGNEKLF
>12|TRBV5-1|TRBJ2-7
ASSLQGHPYEQY
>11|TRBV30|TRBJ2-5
ACELAYQETQY
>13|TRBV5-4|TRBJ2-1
ASSLSGGPYNEQF
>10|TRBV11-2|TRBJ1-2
ASSLQGEGYT
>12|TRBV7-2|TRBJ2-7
ASSNRDTSYEQY
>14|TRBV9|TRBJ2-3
ASSVGAGGDTDTQY
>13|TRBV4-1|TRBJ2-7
ASSQSTGSYYEQY
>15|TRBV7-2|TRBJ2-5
ASSLRPGGGAEETQY